Sequencing of this TCR beta chain was carried out in a study of identical twins. TCRdb re-called the 5' RACE reads with MiXCR, one entry per CDR3 protein. The table lists 400,000 to 550,000 distinct CDR3 sequences, roughly 21% of them singletons. The CDR3 totals 14 residues. V was trimmed by 4 bases and J by 4 bases, leaving 17 bases between them. Germline V lookup: CDR1 SQVTM, CDR2 ANQGSEA. Only a few counts were recorded for this clonotype. Antigen unknown. Study-wide results and caveats: For zero-insertion analyses, partial confounding could come from invariant MAIT and iNKT cells.

These data also formed part of another study, on T cells expressing NK-cell markers.

The sequence was collected from a woman younger than 30 in good health. What was sequenced was CD4+ T cells sorted from blood. This chain links TRBV29-1 with TRBJ2-7, with D tentatively TRBD1 or TRBD2 (5 bases each). This CDR3 reads CSVVGAASGYEQYF. In nucleotides, the CDR3 is TGCAGCGTTGTCGGGGCGGCCTCTGGGTACGAGCAGTACTTC.